This T cell receptor beta chain appears in the sequencing data of a study of human CD8 memory T cell subsets. Overall study findings and caveats: Both stem-like memory T cells and precursor exhausted T cells showed comparably high diversity, which set them apart from effector memory cells.

Duplicate vials holding 150,000 sorted CD8+ T cells per subset yielded the RNA. CDR1 KGHDR and CDR2 SFDVKD come from the germline V gene. The CDR3 runs 18 residues. For this clonotype: The target antigen is unknown.

Preparation of the TCR beta libraries relied on UMI-labeled 5' RACE. Per the authors' pipeline: Functional CDR3 beta clonotype counts ranged from about 3,000 to 20,000 in each TCR beta library. TCRdb processed the 5' RACE reads again and assigns one entry to each CDR3 protein, with no DNA. TCRdb's processing, not the study's, gives the V and J calls here. Recorded here are a few thousand distinct CDR3 sequences; the top ten clones represent about 30%. Sequencing was done on a sample of CD8+ effector memory T cells (TEM) sorted from PBMCs. Sample subset: effector memory CD8 T cells, CCR7- CD45RO+ CD95+. The source is a human donor in good health. The V call is TRBV24-1, the J call TRBJ2-3; TCRdb proposes TRBD2, but this gene call is untestable without DNA. This CDR3 is CATSDSGTSGRVTDTQYF.